These T cell receptor beta chains were read from a single sample in a study of blood T cell repertoires in COVID-19. Assay used: immunoSEQ multiplex PCR; TCRdb lists only in-frame clones, some missing. Altogether approximately 330,000 clones are present, approximately 88% being singletons, with the ten largest covering 9.5% to 10%. The specimen sequenced was peripheral blood. Receptor source: a man younger than 45 with COVID-19, enrolled during active disease. Both conserved end residues are part of each CDR3. The D gene is left open where the match is weak. The size of a clone is reported for some rows only, either as once, few or many, or as a class for expanded clones.

clone size,D gene,V gene,J gene,CDR3 DNA,CDR3 protein
NA,TRBD2,TRBV4-1,TRBJ2-5,TGCGCCAGCAGCCAGACCTATAGCGGGGTCCAAGAGACCCAGTACTTC,CASSQTYSGVQETQYF
NA,NA,TRBV20-1,TRBJ1-6,TGCAGTGCTAGTGATGGGCGTGAAGGTTCACCCCTCCACTTT,CSASDGREGSPLHF
NA,NA,TRBV28,TRBJ1-4,TGTGCCAGCATTGAGGGCGGAACGAATGAAAAACTGTTTTTT,CASIEGGTNEKLFF
NA,NA,TRBV4-1,TRBJ1-2,TGCGCCAGCAGCCAAGTAAAGTCGGGCTATGGCTACACCTTC,CASSQVKSGYGYTF
once,NA,TRBV28,TRBJ2-1,TGTGCCAGCAGTTTAATTACGGGGAAGCCGCAGAGGGAAGAGCAGTTCTTC,CASSLITGKPQREEQFF
NA,NA,TRBV28,TRBJ2-1,TGTGCCAGCAGTTTTGTTCGTACAGGGTCGTTCTTC,CASSFVRTGSFF
NA,NA,TRBV19,TRBJ1-5,TGTGCCAGTACTCTGGGGCGGGGGGTAAGTCAGCCCCAGCATTTT,CASTLGRGVSQPQHF
NA,NA,TRBV28,TRBJ2-7,TGTGCCAGCAGTTTATCTACCTACGAGCAGTACTTC,CASSLSTYEQYF
NA,NA,TRBV6-2/TRBV6-3,TRBJ1-1,TGTGCCAGCAGCGACGACTGGAACACTGAAGCTTTCTTT,CASSDDWNTEAFF
NA,NA,TRBV6-2/TRBV6-3,TRBJ2-1,TGTGCCAGCAGTTACGGAGAGGGTTCCCCCTACAATGAGCAGTTCTTC,CASSYGEGSPYNEQFF
NA,TRBD1,TRBV4-1,TRBJ2-7,TGCGCCAGCAGCCAAGGTCCCCCTAGGGACAGGGGCTACGAGCAGTACTTC,CASSQGPPRDRGYEQYF
NA,NA,TRBV14,TRBJ2-1,TGTGCCAGCAGCCAAGATTTTTCGGGTGACCATCTCGTACCTAAATACAATGAGCAGTTCTTC,CASSQDFSGDHLVPKYNEQFF
NA,TRBD1,TRBV11-1,TRBJ2-7,TGTGCCAGCAGCCCAGGACAGGGGGCTTACGAGCAGTACTTC,CASSPGQGAYEQYF
NA,NA,TRBV6-5,TRBJ1-2,TGTGCCAGCAGTTCCAGGCCAACCGACAGATACTATGGCTACACCTTC,CASSSRPTDRYYGYTF
once,TRBD2,TRBV3-1/TRBV3-2,TRBJ2-1,TGTGCCAGCAGCCAAGAAACTAGCGAGACGCCTAATGAGCAGTTCTTC,CASSQETSETPNEQFF
NA,NA,TRBV18,TRBJ2-1,TGTGCCAGCTCACCAGTGCTAGGAGGTGACAATGAGCAGTTCTTC,CASSPVLGGDNEQFF
few,NA,TRBV5-4,TRBJ2-7,TGTGCCAGCAGTGAAGACATTTCCTACGAGCAGTACTTC,CASSEDISYEQYF
NA,TRBD2,TRBV9,TRBJ2-3,TGTGCCAGCAGCGTAAGGTCGGGACTAGCGGGGGGAGATACGCAGTATTTT,CASSVRSGLAGGDTQYF
NA,NA,TRBV7-8,TRBJ2-3,TGTGCCAGCAGCTTCGAATTAGAGGAATTTGTGGATACGCAGTATTTT,CASSFELEEFVDTQYF
NA,NA,TRBV5-6,TRBJ2-1,TGTGCCAGCCTACCATACTCCTACAATGAGCAGTTCTTC,CASLPYSYNEQFF
NA,NA,TRBV4-2,TRBJ2-5,TGTGCCAGCAGCCAAGCCCCATACTACACCTCTAGGGGAGAGACCCAGTACTTC,CASSQAPYYTSRGETQYF
few,TRBD2,TRBV5-6,TRBJ2-1,TGTGCCAGCAGCTTGCGGGGGTCGCTACTAGCGGGAACAAAGGAGCAGTTCTTC,CASSLRGSLLAGTKEQFF
NA,NA,TRBV19,TRBJ1-5,TGTGCCAGTAGTATCCAGTCAGGGAGGATACAGCCCCAGCATTTT,CASSIQSGRIQPQHF